This T cell receptor beta chain was identified during a study of CD8+CD57+ T cells in acquired aplastic anemia. Background on the study: Recorded DNA amounts for sorted CD4+ and CD8+ cells had an average of around 3.4 ug.

This clonotype was observed a few times. Its antigen is unknown. With a much larger clone just one base away, this may be a read error. V was trimmed by 4 bases and J by 6 bases, leaving 12 bases between them. The CDR3 sequence is 14 residues long. Germline V lookup: CDR1 MNHEY, CDR2 SVGAGI. General observations from the study: Statistical testing detected no significant gap in CD8+ Simpson's diversity between patients and controls. About 29 sequences, all CD8+ CDR3, were shared between patients and controls.

The template for TCR beta VDJ and CDR3 sequence profiling was genomic DNA. TCRdb passed the reads through MiXCR, listing each CDR3 protein once. The data show about 270,000 distinct CDR3 sequences, roughly half seen once. The clonotype originates from a human donor with severe aplastic anemia or a healthy control (not recorded which). This chain links TRBV6-5 with TRBJ2-2, with D tentatively TRBD1 (6 bases). Sequences were obtained from sorted CD4+, CD8+, or CD8+CD57+ T cells (not recorded which) from PBMCs. As DNA, the CDR3 is TGTGCCAGCAGTTGGGACATGGTCGCCGGGGAGCTGTTTTTT. Its translation: CASSWDMVAGELFF.